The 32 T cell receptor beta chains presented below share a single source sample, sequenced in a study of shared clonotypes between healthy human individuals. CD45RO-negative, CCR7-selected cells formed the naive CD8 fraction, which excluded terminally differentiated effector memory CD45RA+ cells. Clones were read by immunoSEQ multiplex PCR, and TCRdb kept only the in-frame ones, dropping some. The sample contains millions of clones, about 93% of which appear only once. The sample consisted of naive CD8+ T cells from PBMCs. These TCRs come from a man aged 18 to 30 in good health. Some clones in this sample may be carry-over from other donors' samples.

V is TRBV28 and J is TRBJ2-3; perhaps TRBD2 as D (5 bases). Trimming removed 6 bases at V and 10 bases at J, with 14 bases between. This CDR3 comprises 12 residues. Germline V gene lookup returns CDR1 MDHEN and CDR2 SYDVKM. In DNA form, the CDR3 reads TGTGCCAGCAGCCCCCCTAGCATTGCGCAGTATTTT. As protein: CASSPPSIAQYF.

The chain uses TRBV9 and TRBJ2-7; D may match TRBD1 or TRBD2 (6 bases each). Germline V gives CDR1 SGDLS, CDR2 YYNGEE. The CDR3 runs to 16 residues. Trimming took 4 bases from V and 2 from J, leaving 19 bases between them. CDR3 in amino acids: CASSPRDFGDTYEQYF. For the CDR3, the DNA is TGTGCCAGCAGCCCTCGGGACTTTGGGGACACCTACGAGCAGTACTTC.

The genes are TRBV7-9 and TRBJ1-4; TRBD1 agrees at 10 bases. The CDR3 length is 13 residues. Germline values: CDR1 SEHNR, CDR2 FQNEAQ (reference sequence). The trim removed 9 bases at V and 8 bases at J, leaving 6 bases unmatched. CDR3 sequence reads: CAREDRGEEKLFF. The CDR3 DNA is TGTGCCAGGGAGGACAGGGGGGAAGAAAAACTGTTTTTT.

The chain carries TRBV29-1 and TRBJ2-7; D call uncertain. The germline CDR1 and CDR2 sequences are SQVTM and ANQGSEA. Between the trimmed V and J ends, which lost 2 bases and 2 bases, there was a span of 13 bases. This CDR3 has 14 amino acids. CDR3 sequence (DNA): TGCAGCGTTGAATGGGCGGATGGCCCCTACGAGCAGTACTTC. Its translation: CSVEWADGPYEQYF.

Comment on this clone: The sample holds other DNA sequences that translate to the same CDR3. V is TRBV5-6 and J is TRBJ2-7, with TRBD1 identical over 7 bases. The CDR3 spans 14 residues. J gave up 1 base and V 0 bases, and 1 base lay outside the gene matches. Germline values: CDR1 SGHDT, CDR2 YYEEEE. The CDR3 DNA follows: TGTGCCAGCAGCTTGGGACAGGGATCCTACGAGCAGTACTTC. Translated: CASSLGQGSYEQYF. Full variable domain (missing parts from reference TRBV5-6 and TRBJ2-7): DAGVTQSPTHLIKTRGQQVTLRCSPKSGHDTVSWYQQALGQGPQFIFQYYEEEERQRGNFPDRFSGHQFPNYSSELNVNALLLGDSALYLCASSLGQGSYEQYFGPGTRLTVT.

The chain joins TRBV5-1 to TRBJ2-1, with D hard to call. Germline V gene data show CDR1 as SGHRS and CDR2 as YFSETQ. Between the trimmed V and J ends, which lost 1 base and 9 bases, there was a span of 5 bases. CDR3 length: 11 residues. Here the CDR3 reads CASSLSSEQFF. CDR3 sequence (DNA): TGCGCCAGCAGCTTGAGTAGTGAGCAGTTCTTC.

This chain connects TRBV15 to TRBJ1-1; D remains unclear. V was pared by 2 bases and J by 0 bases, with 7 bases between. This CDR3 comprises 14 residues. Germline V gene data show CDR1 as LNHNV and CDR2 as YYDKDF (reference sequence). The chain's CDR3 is CATSRFPMNTEAFF. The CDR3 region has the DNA TGTGCCACCAGCAGATTTCCAATGAACACTGAAGCTTTCTTT.

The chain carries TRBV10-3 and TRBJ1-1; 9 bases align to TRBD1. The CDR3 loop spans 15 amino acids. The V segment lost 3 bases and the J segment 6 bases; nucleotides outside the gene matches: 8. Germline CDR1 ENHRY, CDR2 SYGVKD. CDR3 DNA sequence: TGTGCCATCAGTGACCCGTCGGACAGGGGTCCTGAAGCTTTCTTT. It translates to CAISDPSDRGPEAFF.

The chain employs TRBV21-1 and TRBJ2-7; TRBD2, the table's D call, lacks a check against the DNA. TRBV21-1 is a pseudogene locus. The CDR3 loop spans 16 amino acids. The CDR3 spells CASSKGKGRNSYEQYF. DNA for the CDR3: TGTGCCAGCAGCAAAGGGAAAGGGAGAAATTCCTACGAGCAGTACTTC.

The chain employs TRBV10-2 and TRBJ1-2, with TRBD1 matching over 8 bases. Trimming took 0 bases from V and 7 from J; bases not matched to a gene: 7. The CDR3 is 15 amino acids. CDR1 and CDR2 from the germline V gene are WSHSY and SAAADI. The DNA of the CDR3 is TGCGCCAGCAGTGAGTCGATCCAGGGGGCATCTGGCTACACCTTC. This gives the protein CASSESIQGASGYTF.

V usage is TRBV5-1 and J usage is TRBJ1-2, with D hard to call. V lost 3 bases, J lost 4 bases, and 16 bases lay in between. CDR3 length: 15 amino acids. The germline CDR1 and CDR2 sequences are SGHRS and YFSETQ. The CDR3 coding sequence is TGCGCCAGCAGCTGGCCCAGCGACGGCCCCTATGGCTACACCTTC. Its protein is CASSWPSDGPYGYTF.

The CDR3 loop reads CAGGGISYEQYF. As DNA, the CDR3 is TGTGCCGGCGGGGGGATTTCCTACGAGCAGTACTTC. The rearrangement uses TRBV30 and TRBJ2-7; 8 nucleotides agree with TRBD2. Germline trimming cut 8 bases from V and 1 base from J; bases unmatched to any gene: 4. Germline lookup yields CDR1 GTSNPN and CDR2 SVGIG (reference sequence). The CDR3 is 12 residues long.

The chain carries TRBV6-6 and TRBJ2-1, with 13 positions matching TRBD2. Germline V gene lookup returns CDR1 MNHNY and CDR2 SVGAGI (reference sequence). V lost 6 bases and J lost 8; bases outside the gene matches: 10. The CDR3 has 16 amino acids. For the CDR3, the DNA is TGTGCCAGCAGGGGGACCGGGACTAGCGGGATTTATGAGCAGTTCTTC. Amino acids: CASRGTGTSGIYEQFF.

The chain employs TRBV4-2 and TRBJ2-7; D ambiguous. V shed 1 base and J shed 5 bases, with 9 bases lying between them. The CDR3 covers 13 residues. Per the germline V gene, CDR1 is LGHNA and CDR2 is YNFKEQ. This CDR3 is CASSQGPQHEQYF. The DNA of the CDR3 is TGTGCCAGCAGCCAAGGTCCCCAGCACGAGCAGTACTTC.

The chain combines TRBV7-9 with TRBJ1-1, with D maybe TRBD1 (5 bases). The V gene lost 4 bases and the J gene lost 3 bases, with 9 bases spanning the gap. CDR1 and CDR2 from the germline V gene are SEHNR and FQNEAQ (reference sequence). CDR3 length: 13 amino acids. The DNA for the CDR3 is TGTGCCAGCAGCTGGGGGGTGGACACTGAAGCTTTCTTT. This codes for CASSWGVDTEAFF.

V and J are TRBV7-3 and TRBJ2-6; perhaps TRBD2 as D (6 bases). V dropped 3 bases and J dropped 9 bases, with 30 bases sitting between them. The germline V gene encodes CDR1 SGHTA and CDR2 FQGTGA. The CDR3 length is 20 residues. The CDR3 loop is CASSLLGSWGGTRMDNVLTF. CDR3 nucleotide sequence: TGTGCCAGCAGCTTGTTGGGCTCGTGGGGCGGGACGCGGATGGACAACGTCCTGACTTTC.

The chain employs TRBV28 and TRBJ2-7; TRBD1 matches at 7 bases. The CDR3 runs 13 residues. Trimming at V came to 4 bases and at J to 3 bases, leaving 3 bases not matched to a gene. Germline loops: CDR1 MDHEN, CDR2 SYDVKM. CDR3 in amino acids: CASSSDRDYEQYF. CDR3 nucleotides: TGTGCCAGCAGTTCCGACAGGGACTACGAGCAGTACTTC. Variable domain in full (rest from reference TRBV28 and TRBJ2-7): DVKVTQSSRYLVKRTGEKVFLECVQDMDHENMFWYRQDPGLGLRLIYFSYDVKMKEKGDIPEGYSVSREKKERFSLILESASTNQTSMYLCASSSDRDYEQYFGPGTRLTVT.

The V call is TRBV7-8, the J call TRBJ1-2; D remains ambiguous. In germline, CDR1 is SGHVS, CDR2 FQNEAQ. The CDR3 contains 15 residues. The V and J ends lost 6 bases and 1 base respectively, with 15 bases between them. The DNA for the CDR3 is TGTGCCAGCAGGGGCGAGGAGGGCCTTAACTATGGCTACACCTTC. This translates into CASRGEEGLNYGYTF.

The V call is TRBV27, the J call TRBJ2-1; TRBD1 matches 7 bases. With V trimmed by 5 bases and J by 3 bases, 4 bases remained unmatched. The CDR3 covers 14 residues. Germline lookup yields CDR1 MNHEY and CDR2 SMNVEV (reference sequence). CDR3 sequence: CASSLNRGYNEQFF. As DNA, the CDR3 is TGTGCCAGCAGTCTAAACAGGGGCTACAATGAGCAGTTCTTC.

CDR3 DNA: TGTGCCAGCAGCCAAGTTCCCCTGGGGGGCTACACCTTC. Protein sequence: CASSQVPLGGYTF. The gene calls are TRBV14 and TRBJ1-2; D ambiguous. V was pared by 1 base and J by 8 bases, with 11 bases between. Per germline, CDR1 SGHDN and CDR2 FVKESK. CDR3 length equals 13 residues.

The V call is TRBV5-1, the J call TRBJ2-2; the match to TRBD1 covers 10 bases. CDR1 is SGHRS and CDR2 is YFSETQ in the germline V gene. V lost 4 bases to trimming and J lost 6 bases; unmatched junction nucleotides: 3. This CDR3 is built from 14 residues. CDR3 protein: CASSGGTGAGELFF. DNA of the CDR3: TGCGCCAGCAGCGGAGGGACAGGGGCCGGGGAGCTGTTTTTT.

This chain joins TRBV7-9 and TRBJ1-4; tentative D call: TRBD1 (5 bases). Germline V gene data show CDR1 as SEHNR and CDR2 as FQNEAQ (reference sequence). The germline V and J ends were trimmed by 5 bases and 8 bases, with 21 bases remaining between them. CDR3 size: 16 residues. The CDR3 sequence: CASSPTRGARTEKLFF. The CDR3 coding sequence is TGTGCCAGCAGCCCAACCAGAGGAGCCCGGACAGAAAAACTGTTTTTT.

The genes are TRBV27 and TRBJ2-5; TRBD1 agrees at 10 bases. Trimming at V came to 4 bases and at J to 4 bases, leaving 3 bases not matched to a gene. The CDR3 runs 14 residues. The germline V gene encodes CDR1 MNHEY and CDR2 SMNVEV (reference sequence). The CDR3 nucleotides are TGTGCCAGCAGTTGGGACAGGGGATCAGAGACCCAGTACTTC. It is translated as CASSWDRGSETQYF.

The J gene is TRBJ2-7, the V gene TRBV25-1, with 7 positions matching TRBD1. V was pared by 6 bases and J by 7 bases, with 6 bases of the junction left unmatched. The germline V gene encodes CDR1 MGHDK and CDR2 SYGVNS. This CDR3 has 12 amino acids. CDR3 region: CASSLGQQEQYF. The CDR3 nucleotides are TGTGCCAGCAGCTTGGGACAGCAGGAGCAGTACTTC.

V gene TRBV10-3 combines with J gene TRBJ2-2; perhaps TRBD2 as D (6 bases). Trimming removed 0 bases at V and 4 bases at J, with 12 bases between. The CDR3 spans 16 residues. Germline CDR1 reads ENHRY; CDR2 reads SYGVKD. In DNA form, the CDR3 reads TGTGCCATCAGTGAGTCAGGAGGGCAGGCCACCGGGGAGCTGTTTTTT. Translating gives CAISESGGQATGELFF.

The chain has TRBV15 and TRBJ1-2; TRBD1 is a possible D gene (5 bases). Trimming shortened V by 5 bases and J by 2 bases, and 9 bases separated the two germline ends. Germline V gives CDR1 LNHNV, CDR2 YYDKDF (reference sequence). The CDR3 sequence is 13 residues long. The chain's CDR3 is CATSPRDNYGYTF. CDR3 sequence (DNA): TGTGCCACCAGCCCACGGGACAACTATGGCTACACCTTC.

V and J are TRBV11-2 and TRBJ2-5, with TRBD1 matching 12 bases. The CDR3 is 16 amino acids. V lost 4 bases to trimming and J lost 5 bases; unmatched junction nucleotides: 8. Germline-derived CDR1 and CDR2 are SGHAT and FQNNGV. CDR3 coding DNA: TGTGCCAGCAGCTCGGTCCGGGACAGGGGGCTTGAGACCCAGTACTTC. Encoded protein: CASSSVRDRGLETQYF.

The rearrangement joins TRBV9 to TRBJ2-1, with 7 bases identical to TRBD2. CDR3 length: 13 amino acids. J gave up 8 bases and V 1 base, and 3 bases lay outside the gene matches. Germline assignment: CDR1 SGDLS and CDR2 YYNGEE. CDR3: CASSVLGRDEQFF. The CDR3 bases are TGTGCCAGCAGCGTATTAGGGAGGGATGAGCAGTTCTTC.

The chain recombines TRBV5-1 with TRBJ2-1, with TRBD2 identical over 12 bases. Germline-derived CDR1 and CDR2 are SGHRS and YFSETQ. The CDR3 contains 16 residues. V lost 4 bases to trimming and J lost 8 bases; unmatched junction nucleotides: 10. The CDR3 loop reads CASSGRLAGVAHEQFF. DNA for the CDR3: TGCGCCAGCAGCGGGAGACTAGCGGGAGTTGCCCATGAGCAGTTCTTC.

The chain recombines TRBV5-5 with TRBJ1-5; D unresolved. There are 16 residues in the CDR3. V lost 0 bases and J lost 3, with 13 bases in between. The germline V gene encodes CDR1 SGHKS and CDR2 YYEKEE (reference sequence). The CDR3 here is CASSLELGRTNQPQHF. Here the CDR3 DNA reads TGTGCCAGCAGCTTGGAGTTAGGCCGGACCAATCAGCCCCAGCATTTT.

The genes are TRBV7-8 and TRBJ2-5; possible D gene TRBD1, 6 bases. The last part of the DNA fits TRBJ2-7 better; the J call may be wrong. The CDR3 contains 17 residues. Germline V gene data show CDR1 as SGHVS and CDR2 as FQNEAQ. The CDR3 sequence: CASSLARQGPTSYEQYF. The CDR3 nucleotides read TGTGCCAGCAGCTTAGCGCGGCAGGGGCCAACCTCCTACGAGCAGTACTTC.

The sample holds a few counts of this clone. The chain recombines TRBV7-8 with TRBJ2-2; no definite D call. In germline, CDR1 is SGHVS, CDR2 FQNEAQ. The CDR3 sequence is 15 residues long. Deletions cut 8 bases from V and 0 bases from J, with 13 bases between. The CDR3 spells CASLRIEANTGELFF. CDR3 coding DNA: TGTGCCAGCTTACGGATTGAAGCGAACACCGGGGAGCTGTTTTTT.